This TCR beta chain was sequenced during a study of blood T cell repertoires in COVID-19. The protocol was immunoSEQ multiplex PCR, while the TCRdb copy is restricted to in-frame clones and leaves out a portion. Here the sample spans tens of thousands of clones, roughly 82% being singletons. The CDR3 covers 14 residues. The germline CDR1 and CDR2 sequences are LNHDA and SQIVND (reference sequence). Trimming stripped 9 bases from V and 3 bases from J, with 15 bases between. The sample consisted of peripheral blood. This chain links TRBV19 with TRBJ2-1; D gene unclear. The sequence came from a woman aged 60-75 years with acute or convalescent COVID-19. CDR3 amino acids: CASRRGGDYNEQFF. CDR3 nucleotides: TGTGCCAGCCGTAGAGGTGGCGACTACAATGAGCAGTTCTTC. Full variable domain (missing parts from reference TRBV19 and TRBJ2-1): DGGITQSPKYLFRKEGQNVTLSCEQNLNHDAMYWYRQDPGQGLRLIYYSQIVNDFQKGDIAEGYSVSREKKESFPLTVTSAQKNPTAFYLCASRRGGDYNEQFFGPGTRLTVL.